The clone carrying this T cell receptor (beta chain) appeared many times. As yet, its antigen is unknown. General observations from the study: Tumor memory CD4+ T cell TCR gene usage was found to cluster with blood and lymph node memory CD4+ cells and with lymph node naive CD4+ cells.

Germline V gives CDR1 DFQATT, CDR2 SNEGSKA (reference sequence). Trimming took off 5 bases at V and 1 base at J, with 8 bases between the two ends. The CDR3 extends over 12 amino acids. Tregs were sorted as CD4+CD25+CD127-/low cells. Full-length variable regions came from constant-region reverse primers plus semi-nested Nested Universal Primer A PCR. TCRdb passed the 5' RACE reads through MiXCR, listing each CDR3 protein once. This sample has tens of thousands of distinct CDR3 sequences, with more than 25% found just once. This rearrangement joins TRBV20-1 to TRBJ1-1; D remains unclear. This clonotype was obtained from a female donor with breast cancer. The sequenced sample was tumor-infiltrating Tregs sorted from the breast tumor. The CDR3: CSARRTNTEAFF. The CDR3 nucleotides are TGCAGTGCTCGAAGAACGAACACTGAAGCTTTCTTT.